A single sample gave rise to the 10 T cell receptor beta chains below, sequenced in a study of cytomegalovirus exposure and HLA in healthy donors. Amplification used 60 Vbeta primers and 13 Jbeta primers. Only in-frame clones appear in the TCRdb table, and some are missing; sequencing was by immunoSEQ multiplex PCR. This table has approximately 220,000 clones, roughly 84% appearing once. Source material: PBMCs. Source of these receptors: a girl under 18 in good health and CMV-seronegative.

A single count supports this clone. The chain has TRBV9 and TRBJ2-1; no reliable D call. Germline V gene lookup returns CDR1 SGDLS and CDR2 YYNGEE. The CDR3 has 12 residues. Trimming pared 1 base from V and 9 bases from J, leaving 8 bases between. The chain's CDR3 is CASSVFGGEQFF. CDR3 in DNA: TGTGCCAGCAGCGTATTCGGTGGTGAGCAGTTCTTC. Drawing the rest from reference TRBV9 and TRBJ2-1, the complete variable domain is DSGVTQTPKHLITATGQRVTLRCSPRSGDLSVYWYQQSLDQGLQFLIQYYNGEERAKGNILERFSAQQFPDLHSELNLSSLELGDSALYFCASSVFGGEQFFGPGTRLTVL.

This chain connects TRBV9 to TRBJ2-7, with D possibly being TRBD1 (6 bases). V was trimmed by 7 bases and J by 1 base, leaving 15 bases between them. CDR1 is SGDLS, CDR2 YYNGEE, per germline. The CDR3 is 14 residues long. The CDR3: CASSSEGGSYEQYF. For the CDR3, the DNA is TGTGCCAGCTCATCGGAAGGGGGTTCCTACGAGCAGTACTTC. Complete variable domain (other parts from reference TRBV9 and TRBJ2-7): DSGVTQTPKHLITATGQRVTLRCSPRSGDLSVYWYQQSLDQGLQFLIQYYNGEERAKGNILERFSAQQFPDLHSELNLSSLELGDSALYFCASSSEGGSYEQYFGPGTRLTVT.

The chain carries TRBV4-1 and TRBJ2-1; 7 nucleotides match TRBD2. CDR1 and CDR2 from the germline V gene are MGHRA and YSYEKL. The CDR3 covers 15 residues. V dropped 0 bases and J dropped 2; count of bases not matched to a gene: 1. The CDR3 nucleotides read TGCGCCAGCAGCCAAGAAAGCGGGGCCTACAATGAGCAGTTCTTC. It codes for CASSQESGAYNEQFF.

This clone showed up just once. This sequence joins TRBV9 and TRBJ2-1; maybe TRBD2 (7 bases). CDR3 length: 15 residues. The V end was cut by 0 bases, the J end by 8 bases, with 15 bases between. Germline CDR1 SGDLS, CDR2 YYNGEE. In DNA form, the CDR3 reads TGTGCCAGCAGCGTAGGTACAGGGAGGGCGCATGAGCAGTTCTTC. Translated: CASSVGTGRAHEQFF.

The count of this clone is one. The chain carries TRBV7-9 and TRBJ2-3; possible D gene TRBD2, 6 bases. Germline CDR1 SEHNR, CDR2 FQNEAQ (reference sequence). The CDR3 spans 15 residues. V lost 5 bases to trimming and J lost 4 bases, with 16 bases between them. The CDR3 region is CASSPGGAGSDTQYF. CDR3 DNA: TGTGCCAGCAGCCCCGGCGGGGCCGGATCAGATACGCAGTATTTT.

This clone was detected a few times. The chain uses TRBV6-4 and TRBJ2-3; D is unclear. In germline, CDR1 is MRHNA, CDR2 SNTAGT. Trimming removed 3 bases from V and 1 base from J, with 5 bases in between. The CDR3 consists of 13 residues. In nucleotides, the CDR3 is TGTGCCAGCAGTGAAAGCGGCACAGATACGCAGTATTTT. It codes for CASSESGTDTQYF.

J is TRBJ1-5 and V is TRBV28; D is undetermined. Germline V gene data show CDR1 as MDHEN and CDR2 as SYDVKM. The CDR3 spans 17 residues. V lost 8 bases and J lost 5, with 25 bases in between. The CDR3 sequence: CASYKRAGKGYDQPQHF. The CDR3 region has the DNA TGTGCCAGCTACAAAAGAGCCGGGAAGGGCTACGATCAGCCCCAGCATTTT. The whole variable domain, remainder taken from reference TRBV28 and TRBJ1-5, is DVKVTQSSRYLVKRTGEKVFLECVQDMDHENMFWYRQDPGLGLRLIYFSYDVKMKEKGDIPEGYSVSREKKERFSLILESASTNQTSMYLCASYKRAGKGYDQPQHFGDGTRLSIL.

As regards this clone: Other DNA sequences in the sample encode the same CDR3. The chain couples TRBV28 to TRBJ2-3; D unclear. The CDR3 has 14 amino acids. V gave up 2 bases and J gave up 0 bases, with 6 bases separating them. The germline V gene has CDR1 MDHEN and CDR2 SYDVKM. The CDR3 region is CASSLADSTDTQYF. The CDR3 coding sequence is TGTGCCAGCAGTTTAGCGGATAGCACAGATACGCAGTATTTT.

The chain employs TRBV7-3 and TRBJ1-1, with D perhaps TRBD1 (5 bases). The CDR3 has 16 residues. The germline V gene encodes CDR1 SGHTA and CDR2 FQGTGA. V shed 2 bases and J shed 0 bases, with 13 bases lying between them. The CDR3 sequence is CASSLVGAGLNTEAFF. The CDR3 DNA is TGTGCCAGCAGCTTAGTAGGGGCCGGGTTGAACACTGAAGCTTTCTTT.

The chain employs TRBV19 and TRBJ1-1, with D possibly being TRBD1 (5 bases). The germline V and J ends were trimmed by 1 base and 6 bases, with 21 bases remaining between them. The CDR3 is 17 amino acids. Germline V gene data show CDR1 as LNHDA and CDR2 as SQIVND (reference sequence). CDR3 sequence: CASSIGGELGWNSEAFF. CDR3 coding DNA: TGTGCCAGTAGTATAGGGGGGGAATTGGGGTGGAATTCTGAAGCTTTCTTT. The complete variable domain, with remaining parts taken from reference TRBV19 and TRBJ1-1, reads DGGITQSPKYLFRKEGQNVTLSCEQNLNHDAMYWYRQDPGQGLRLIYYSQIVNDFQKGDIAEGYSVSREKKESFPLTVTSAQKNPTAFYLCASSIGGELGWNSEAFFGQGTRLTVV.